This is a list of T cell receptor beta chains from one sample in a study of cytomegalovirus exposure and HLA in healthy donors. Assay: immunoSEQ multiplex PCR; the TCRdb copy retains only in-frame clones and omits some. The sample carries about 100,000 clones, roughly 78% recorded once. The sequenced sample was PBMCs. These receptors were taken from a man younger than 45 in good health and CMV-seronegative. CDR3s include the opening cysteine and the closing phenylalanine or tryptophan. A D gene is named only where the DNA matches it firmly. The listing skips clone size in some rows; elsewhere it reads once, few, many or a size class.

clone_size	cdr3_length	v_call	j_call	d_call	cdr3_aa	cdr3_nt
.	14	TRBV7-9	TRBJ1-1	.	CASSLFTVNTEAFF	TGTGCCAGCAGCTTATTTACGGTGAACACTGAAGCTTTCTTT
.	16	TRBV6-1	TRBJ1-5	TRBD1	CASSDRGQGGNQPQHF	TGTGCCAGCAGTGACAGGGGGCAAGGGGGCAATCAGCCCCAGCATTTT
.	13	TRBV19	TRBJ2-5	.	CASSIQGFETQYF	TGTGCCAGTAGTATACAGGGGTTCGAGACCCAGTACTTC
.	16	TRBV5-4	TRBJ2-2	TRBD2	CASSGERAGATGELFF	TGTGCCAGCAGCGGCGAGAGAGCGGGGGCCACCGGGGAGCTGTTTTTT
.	18	TRBV18	TRBJ2-1	TRBD1	CASSPRDPGTGWYNEQFF	TGTGCCAGCTCACCGCGAGATCCTGGGACAGGGTGGTACAATGAGCAGTTCTTC
.	18	TRBV4-2	TRBJ2-3	TRBD2	CASSQDARLAGGADTQYF	TGTGCCAGCAGCCAAGACGCCCGACTAGCGGGAGGGGCAGATACGCAGTATTTT
once	12	TRBV7-9	TRBJ1-2	.	CASSFGEYGYTF	TGTGCCAGCAGCTTCGGGGAGTATGGCTACACCTTC
.	14	TRBV6-4	TRBJ1-2	.	CASSGTGGTPGYTF	TGTGCCAGCAGTGGTACCGGGGGGACGCCTGGCTACACCTTC
.	15	TRBV5-6	TRBJ2-7	TRBD1	CASSVGQGISYEQYF	TGTGCCAGCAGCGTGGGACAGGGAATTTCCTACGAGCAGTACTTC
.	17	TRBV12-5	TRBJ1-5	.	CASGLEIRQESNQPQHF	TGTGCTAGTGGTTTGGAGATTCGACAGGAAAGCAATCAGCCCCAGCATTTT
.	17	TRBV27	TRBJ2-5	TRBD2	CASSPGLAREMGETQYF	TGTGCCAGCAGTCCAGGACTAGCGCGGGAGATGGGAGAGACCCAGTACTTC
.	12	TRBV6-5	TRBJ1-6	.	CASSYPDSPLHF	TGTGCCAGCAGTTACCCTGATTCACCCCTCCACTTT
.	13	TRBV2	TRBJ1-1	.	CASSGPGDTEAFF	TGTGCCAGCAGTGGGCCAGGGGACACTGAAGCTTTCTTT
.	17	TRBV5-1	TRBJ2-6	TRBD1	CASSVGTGRSGANVLTF	TGCGCCAGCAGCGTCGGGACAGGGAGATCCGGGGCCAACGTCCTGACTTTC
once	15	TRBV6-5	TRBJ1-4	.	CASSYSRSTNEKLFF	TGTGCCAGCAGTTACTCCCGGTCAACTAATGAAAAACTGTTTTTT
.	13	TRBV28	TRBJ2-7	.	CASSLGQIYEQYF	TGTGCCAGCAGTTTGGGCCAGATCTACGAGCAGTACTTC
.	13	TRBV6-1	TRBJ1-1	.	CASPVGLTTEAFF	TGTGCCAGTCCTGTGGGGCTGACCACTGAAGCTTTCTTT
.	16	TRBV4-1	TRBJ2-1	TRBD2	CASSLLATSSYNEQFF	TGCGCCAGCAGCCTACTAGCGACCAGCTCCTACAATGAGCAGTTCTTC
.	13	TRBV6-6	TRBJ2-7	.	CASSFIHIYEQYF	TGTGCCAGCAGTTTCATCCACATCTACGAGCAGTACTTC
.	16	TRBV6-5	TRBJ1-2	.	CASSYFISPVNYGYTF	TGTGCCAGCAGTTACTTCATCTCTCCAGTCAACTATGGCTACACCTTC
.	18	TRBV5-1	TRBJ1-1	.	CASSPARGGVRIGTEAFF	TGCGCCAGCAGCCCAGCAAGGGGCGGGGTAAGAATCGGCACTGAAGCTTTCTTT
once	16	TRBV7-9	TRBJ2-7	TRBD2	CASSSHGTSLHYEQYF	TGTGCCAGCAGCAGCCACGGGACTAGCCTACACTACGAGCAGTACTTC
.	16	TRBV7-9	TRBJ2-2	.	CASSLGDRMGTGELFF	TGTGCCAGCAGCTTAGGAGACAGGATGGGCACCGGGGAGCTGTTTTTT
.	13	TRBV18	TRBJ2-5	TRBD1	CASSLTGPETQYF	TGTGCCAGCTCACTGACAGGGCCAGAGACCCAGTACTTC
.	16	TRBV30	TRBJ1-2	TRBD1	CAWSDKDPWDSYGYTF	TGTGCCTGGAGCGACAAGGATCCGTGGGACAGTTATGGCTACACCTTC
.	16	TRBV7-2	TRBJ1-2	TRBD1	CASSLDTMGQVYGYTF	TGTGCCAGCAGCTTGGATACAATGGGACAGGTCTATGGCTACACCTTC
.	14	TRBV5-1	TRBJ2-3	.	CASSFERGTDTQYF	TGCGCCAGCAGCTTCGAGCGGGGCACAGATACGCAGTATTTT
.	13	TRBV27	TRBJ2-7	TRBD1	CASSLGQGPEQYF	TGTGCCAGCAGTTTGGGACAGGGGCCCGAGCAGTACTTC
.	17	TRBV27	TRBJ1-6	.	CASSFGVPSSYNSPLHF	TGTGCCAGCAGTTTCGGTGTTCCTAGCTCCTATAATTCACCCCTCCACTTT
.	13	TRBV11-2	TRBJ2-5	.	CASSFRGLKTQYF	TGTGCCAGCAGCTTCCGGGGGTTGAAGACCCAGTACTTC
.	17	TRBV19	TRBJ2-1	TRBD2	CASSPSSGGSSYNEQFF	TGTGCCAGTAGTCCTTCTAGCGGAGGGAGCTCCTACAATGAGCAGTTCTTC
.	16	TRBV9	TRBJ2-5	TRBD2	CASSVTSGGVVETQYF	TGTGCCAGCAGCGTGACTAGCGGGGGGGTGGTAGAGACCCAGTACTTC
.	15	TRBV11-2	TRBJ2-7	TRBD2	CASSLGTSGSHEQYF	TGTGCCAGCAGCTTAGGGACTAGCGGGAGCCACGAGCAGTACTTC